One sample yielded the 14 T cell receptor beta chains listed below, sequenced in a study of glioma-infiltrating T cells after dendritic cell vaccination. The repertoire was sequenced with immunoSEQ multiplex PCR; TCRdb's copy has only in-frame clones and lacks some. The repertoire consists of 20,000 to 25,000 clones, with less than 85% occurring once and the leading ten covering about 34%. This material consisted of blood, taken before dendritic cell vaccination. The receptor set was obtained from a human donor with glioblastoma.

J is TRBJ2-7 and V is TRBV4-1; possible D gene TRBD2, 5 bases. CDR1 and CDR2 from the germline V gene are MGHRA and YSYEKL. The CDR3 spans 15 residues. V was clipped by 3 bases and J by 0 bases, with 12 bases between them. The CDR3, as DNA: TGCGCCAGCAGCCACGGAGGACTGTACTCCTACGAGCAGTACTTC. It codes for CASSHGGLYSYEQYF.

The rearrangement links TRBV5-1 to TRBJ2-3; TRBD2 is a possible D gene (5 bases). V was pared by 0 bases and J by 3 bases, with 8 bases between. CDR1 and CDR2 (germline): SGHRS, YFSETQ. This CDR3 comprises 14 residues. Written as DNA, the CDR3 is TGCGCCAGCAGCTTGGCGGGAAGTACAGATACGCAGTATTTT. This codes for CASSLAGSTDTQYF.

The chain is built from TRBV27 and TRBJ2-7, with D possibly being TRBD1 (6 bases). The V end was cut by 10 bases, the J end by 4 bases, with 20 bases between. Germline V gene data show CDR1 as MNHEY and CDR2 as SMNVEV (reference sequence). This CDR3 is 14 amino acids long. The CDR3 protein is CAIYRVSVWYEQYF. CDR3 sequence (DNA): TGTGCCATCTACAGGGTTTCGGTTTGGTACGAGCAGTACTTC.

This clone showed up just a few times. The chain joins TRBV27 to TRBJ2-6, with D possibly being TRBD1 (6 bases). This CDR3 region has 17 residues. V was pared by 4 bases and J by 4 bases, with 17 bases between. Germline V lookup: CDR1 MNHEY, CDR2 SMNVEV (reference sequence). The DNA for the CDR3 is TGTGCCAGCAGTTATACTAAAACAGGGAACGGGGCCAACGTCCTGACTTTC. Its protein product is CASSYTKTGNGANVLTF.

V and J are TRBV7-2 and TRBJ2-7; tentative D call: TRBD2 (6 bases). CDR3 size: 14 residues. The germline gives CDR1 SGHTA, CDR2 FQGNSA. V lost 1 base and J 3 bases, leaving 10 bases between the germline ends. The CDR3, as DNA: TGTGCCAGCAGCTTAGATAGCGGCGTCTACGAGCAGTACTTC. Its protein is CASSLDSGVYEQYF. Together with reference TRBV7-2 and TRBJ2-7, the CDR3 gives the full variable domain: GAGVSQSPSNKVTEKGKDVELRCDPISGHTALYWYRQSLGQGLEFLIYFQGNSAPDKSGLPSDRFSAERTGGSVSTLTIQRTQQEDSAVYLCASSLDSGVYEQYFGPGTRLTVT.

In regard to this clone: The junction and the germline gene differ at one end; a read error may be behind it. The chain employs TRBV15 and TRBJ1-5, with TRBD1 matching 7 bases. This CDR3 has 16 residues. In germline, CDR1 is LNHNV, CDR2 YYDKDF (reference sequence). The CDR3 DNA reads TGTGCCACCAGTGGGGGTAGACAGGGAGGAAATCTGCCCCAGCATTTT. Its translation is CATSGGRQGGNLPQHF.

This chain connects TRBV9 to TRBJ2-4; D is possibly TRBD1 (6 bases). The CDR3 consists of 14 residues. CDR1 and CDR2 from the germline V gene are SGDLS and YYNGEE. The V end lost 3 bases, the J end lost 2 bases, and 9 bases lay between the germline ends. The CDR3 spells CASSEGQSKNIQYF. In nucleotides, the CDR3 is TGTGCCAGCAGCGAAGGACAGTCCAAAAACATTCAGTACTTC.

CDR3 in amino acids: CASSGRNYGGRAGELFF. The CDR3 DNA follows: TGCGCCAGCAGTGGGCGTAATTATGGCGGGAGGGCCGGGGAGCTGTTTTTT. The rearrangement joins TRBV10-1 to TRBJ2-2, with 9 bases that match TRBD2. The V gene end was trimmed by 4 bases and the J gene end by 6 bases; junction bases not matched to a gene: 12. This CDR3 has 17 residues. Per the germline V gene, CDR1 is WNHNN and CDR2 is SYGVQD (reference sequence).

The chain carries TRBV7-8 and TRBJ2-7; TRBD1 matches at 10 bases. The germline gives CDR1 SGHVS, CDR2 FQNEAQ. The CDR3 length is 15 residues. With 4 bases clipped from V and 4 bases from J, the junction kept 7 bases outside the gene matches. Here the CDR3 reads CASSSTGGKGYEQYF. The CDR3 DNA is TGTGCCAGCAGCTCGACAGGGGGCAAAGGTTACGAGCAGTACTTC.

This clone was seen a handful of times. The chain carries TRBV5-4 and TRBJ2-5; D gene ambiguous. Per germline, CDR1 SGHNT and CDR2 YYREEE (reference sequence). This CDR3 is 15 amino acids long. Trimming removed 2 bases at V and 0 bases at J, with 11 bases between. The CDR3, as DNA: TGTGCCAGCAGCTTTTCTCCTACCAACCAAGAGACCCAGTACTTC. Its translation is CASSFSPTNQETQYF.

The genes are TRBV6-6 and TRBJ2-7, with TRBD2 matching 13 bases. Trimming took 6 bases from V and 6 from J; bases not matched to a gene: 5. Germline CDR1 and CDR2: MNHNY and SVGAGI (reference sequence). The CDR3 runs 14 residues. As DNA, the CDR3 is TGTGCCAGCAGCGAAACTAGCGGGAGGGCCGAGCAGTACTTC. It encodes CASSETSGRAEQYF.

The CDR3 DNA reads as TGCGCCAGCAGTCCTCGTACAGGGGGCGTTCAGCCCCAGCATTTT. As protein: CASSPRTGGVQPQHF. V is TRBV10-2 and J is TRBJ1-5, with 9 nucleotides matching TRBD1. Germline CDR1 is WSHSY and CDR2 is SAAADI. The CDR3 contains 15 residues. Trimming took 5 bases from V and 6 from J; bases not matched to a gene: 8.

This clone has just one count. The chain has TRBV4-2 and TRBJ2-3, with TRBD2 matching over 11 bases. The CDR3 extends over 17 amino acids. V was clipped by 2 bases and J by 0 bases; unmatched bases: 4. Germline CDR1 reads LGHNA; CDR2 reads YNFKEQ. This CDR3 is CASSQTGTSGSTDTQYF. In nucleotides, the CDR3 is TGTGCCAGCAGCCAAACCGGGACTAGCGGTAGCACAGATACGCAGTATTTT.

CDR3 DNA sequence: TGTGCCAGCAGCTCCTTCGGGAGCCACGAGCAGTACTTC. This encodes CASSSFGSHEQYF. The genes are TRBV13 and TRBJ2-7, with D perhaps matching TRBD2 (6 bases). Deletions cut 4 bases from V and 5 bases from J, with 12 bases between. The germline V gene encodes CDR1 PRHDT and CDR2 FYEKMQ (reference sequence). This CDR3 contains 13 residues.